This is a list of T cell receptor beta chains from one sample in a study of shared clonotypes between healthy human individuals. TCRdb's table, derived via immunoSEQ multiplex PCR, lists solely in-frame clones and lacks some. There are over 2 million clones in the sample; about 95% occur only once, and 0.1% to 0.15% lies in the top ten. The sample comprised naive CD4+ T cells sorted from blood. The receptor source for this set is a man aged 18 to 29 in good health. Both conserved end residues are part of each CDR3. A D gene is named only where the DNA matches it firmly. Not every row has a clone size; where given, it reads once, few, many or a size class.

TRBJ2-2,.,TRBV10-1,.,TGCGCCAGCAGTGCCGGGACTTACAACACCGGGGAGCTGTTTTTT,CASSAGTYNTGELFF
TRBJ2-1,TRBD2,TRBV2,.,TGTGCCAGCAGTGAAGTCGGGGAGGGCCGGGGTGAGCAGTTCTTC,CASSEVGEGRGEQFF
TRBJ2-5,.,TRBV2,.,TGTGCCAGCAGTGAAGTGTCACTCACCCAGTACTTC,CASSEVSLTQYF
TRBJ1-5,.,TRBV14,.,TGTGCCAGCAGCCGACCGGGAATCTATAATCAGCCCCAGCATTTT,CASSRPGIYNQPQHF
TRBJ2-2,.,TRBV6-6,.,TGTGCCAGCAGTTACTTGGAGCCTTTCGGGGAGCTGTTTTTT,CASSYLEPFGELFF
TRBJ1-2,.,TRBV18,.,TGTGCCAGCTCTAACCAGGGTACGGGACGCTATGGCTACACCTTC,CASSNQGTGRYGYTF
TRBJ2-1,TRBD1,TRBV11-1,.,TGTGCCAGCAGCCAAACAGGGGGCAGGTCCTACAATGAGCAGTTCTTC,CASSQTGGRSYNEQFF
TRBJ2-7,.,TRBV7-8,.,TGTGCCAGCAGCTTACCTACAAGCGAGCAGTACTTC,CASSLPTSEQYF
TRBJ1-2,.,TRBV10-3,.,TGTGCCATCAGGCCTCAGGGGCCTTATGGCTACACCTTC,CAIRPQGPYGYTF
TRBJ2-2,TRBD2,TRBV7-9,.,TGTGCCAGCCCAGAGCGGGACCTGAACACCGGGGAGCTGTTTTTT,CASPERDLNTGELFF
TRBJ1-2,.,TRBV19,.,TGTGCCAGTAGTATCCCCGGATATAACTATGGCTACACCTTC,CASSIPGYNYGYTF
TRBJ2-7,.,TRBV9,.,TGTGCCAGCAGCCCCCGGGGGAGCGGGCTTCCCTCCTACGAGCAGTACTTC,CASSPRGSGLPSYEQYF
TRBJ2-3,TRBD2,TRBV5-6,.,TGTGCCAGCAGCTTGGTTCTAGCGGGGGGGAGCACAGATACGCAGTATTTT,CASSLVLAGGSTDTQYF
TRBJ1-3,TRBD1,TRBV4-1,once,TGCGCCAGCAGCCAAGACTGGGGACAGTTCTCTGGAAACACCATATATTTT,CASSQDWGQFSGNTIYF
TRBJ2-2,TRBD2,TRBV9,.,TGTGCCAGCAGGACGGGAGGGAACACCGGGGAGCTGTTTTTT,CASRTGGNTGELFF
TRBJ2-7,.,TRBV6-5,.,TGTGCCAGCAGCCAGGCTCTCCACGAGCAGTACTTC,CASSQALHEQYF
TRBJ1-4,TRBD1,TRBV25-1,.,TGTGCCAGCAGCGGACAGGGGGCGCGGGAAAAACTGTTTTTT,CASSGQGAREKLFF